The clone carrying this T cell receptor (beta chain) has just a few counts. Its antigen is currently unknown. With 3 bases removed from V and 1 base from J, the gap between germline ends came to 15 bases. The CDR3 spans 16 residues. Germline V gives CDR1 MNHNY, CDR2 SVGAGI (reference sequence). This entry comes from a study of T cells after yellow fever vaccination. General study findings and limits: Most primary-vaccination clones reappeared after the booster (about 97% CD4, 88% CD8).

UMIs were added to TCR cDNA along with a universal primer site when it was made by 5'RACE template switching. Via MiXCR, TCRdb re-called the 5' RACE reads, giving one row per CDR3 protein. The sample carries 100,000 to 150,000 distinct CDR3 sequences, 8.9% recorded once. This TCR was recovered from a man aged 18 to 30 who received the YFV17D yellow fever vaccine. The material was CD8+ T cells sorted from PBMCs, obtained on the day of the yellow fever booster vaccination. The rearrangement joins TRBV6-6 to TRBJ2-5; tentative D call: TRBD1 (6 bases). Written as DNA, the CDR3 is TGTGCCAGCAGTTATATGGGACAAGGGGTCCAAGAGACCCAGTACTTC. Translated: CASSYMGQGVQETQYF.